This passage covers 18 T cell receptor beta chains from one sample sequenced in a study of blood T cell repertoires in COVID-19. Sequencing used immunoSEQ multiplex PCR; TCRdb keeps in-frame clones, though not all of them. This sample has tens of thousands of clones, with about 85% found just once. Sequences were obtained from peripheral blood. The receptors originated from a man in his 70s with acute or convalescent COVID-19.

This clone has just one count. The chain joins TRBV28 to TRBJ2-7; TRBD1 agrees at 8 bases. The CDR3 is 13 residues long. Germline CDR1 and CDR2: MDHEN and SYDVKM. V dropped 3 bases and J dropped 9; count of bases not matched to a gene: 7. The CDR3 DNA is TGTGCCAGCAGTTTGAACAGGGGGGAAGCGCAGTACTTC. Amino acid sequence: CASSLNRGEAQYF.

This chain uses TRBV4-2 with TRBJ1-3; tentative D call: TRBD1 (6 bases). Per germline, CDR1 LGHNA and CDR2 YNFKEQ. V was pared by 3 bases and J by 4 bases, with 10 bases between. The CDR3 covers 14 residues. The CDR3 region is CASSQWTEGNTIYF. CDR3 coding DNA: TGTGCCAGCAGCCAGTGGACAGAGGGAAACACCATATATTTT.

The chain is built from TRBV5-1 and TRBJ2-1; 12 bases line up with TRBD2. The germline V gene encodes CDR1 SGHRS and CDR2 YFSETQ. Trimming removed 5 bases from V and 4 bases from J; junction bases left unmatched: 4. The length of the CDR3 is 15 residues. The CDR3: CASRLAGGPYNEQFF. The DNA for the CDR3 is TGCGCCAGCAGGCTAGCGGGGGGGCCATACAATGAGCAGTTCTTC.

The chain is built from TRBV7-8 and TRBJ1-4; D gene unclear. Germline CDR1 and CDR2: SGHVS and FQNEAQ. Trimming left V 1 base short and J 8 bases short, with 11 bases between. The CDR3 loop spans 14 amino acids. The CDR3 region is CASSLGQAQEKLFF. The CDR3 bases are TGTGCCAGCAGCTTAGGCCAGGCACAAGAAAAACTGTTTTTT.

The chain is built from TRBV2 and TRBJ2-1; TRBD1 matches 7 bases. CDR1 is SNHLY and CDR2 is FYNNEI in the germline V gene. The CDR3 loop spans 13 amino acids. V trimming: 3 bases; J trimming: 7 bases; junction bases outside the gene matches: 3. The CDR3 coding sequence is TGTGCCAGCAGTGATGGCAGGGGGAATGAGCAGTTCTTC. Encoded protein: CASSDGRGNEQFF.

This chain joins TRBV6-5 and TRBJ2-1, with 12 bases lining up with TRBD2. The V segment lost 4 bases and the J segment 9 bases; nucleotides outside the gene matches: 7. The CDR3 is 15 amino acids. Germline CDR1 reads MNHEY; CDR2 reads SVGAGI. CDR3 protein: CASSSPSGGALEQFF. DNA for the CDR3: TGTGCCAGCAGTTCCCCTAGCGGGGGGGCCCTTGAGCAGTTCTTC.

This clone was counted only a few times. This sequence joins TRBV18 and TRBJ1-2, with a tentative D call TRBD1 (5 bases). Germline V gene sequence: CDR1 KGHSH, CDR2 LQKENI. The length of the CDR3 is 13 residues. V lost 2 bases, J lost 6 bases, and 10 bases lay in between. DNA for the CDR3: TGTGCCAGCTCACCAAGCAGGGAGGATGGCTACACCTTC. This sequence encodes CASSPSREDGYTF.

The genes are TRBV6-5 and TRBJ2-3; the D is unclear. Germline CDR1 MNHEY, CDR2 SVGAGI. CDR3 size: 14 residues. V was trimmed by 5 bases and J by 1 base, leaving 10 bases between them. The CDR3 protein is CASSQKLGTDTQYF. In nucleotides, the CDR3 is TGTGCCAGCAGTCAGAAGTTGGGCACAGATACGCAGTATTTT.

CDR3 DNA: TGTGCCAGCAGCGTAGATACAACCCAAGAGACCCAGTACTTC. Translated: CASSVDTTQETQYF. The V and J genes are TRBV9 and TRBJ2-5, with no clear D. The CDR3 runs to 14 residues. The germline V gene has CDR1 SGDLS and CDR2 YYNGEE. Trimming stripped 0 bases from V and 1 base from J, with 7 bases between.

This clone came up a few times. The V and J genes are TRBV3-1 (or the pseudogene TRBV3-2) and TRBJ2-2, with D perhaps matching TRBD2 (5 bases). The CDR3 contains 15 residues. The V and J ends lost 7 bases and 3 bases respectively, with 15 bases between them. Germline values: CDR1 LGHDT, CDR2 YNNKEL (reference sequence). CDR3 residues: CASTEGPLDTGELFF. DNA of the CDR3: TGTGCCAGCACCGAGGGCCCCCTGGACACCGGGGAGCTGTTTTTT.

V and J are TRBV2 and TRBJ2-7; D is perhaps TRBD1 (6 bases). This CDR3 is 16 amino acids long. Germline V gene data show CDR1 as SNHLY and CDR2 as FYNNEI. Between the trimmed V and J ends, which lost 5 bases and 0 bases, there was a span of 17 bases. The CDR3 region has the DNA TGTGCCAGCAGTCCTCCCGGTGGGGGCGGCTCCTACGAGCAGTACTTC. The encoded protein is CASSPPGGGGSYEQYF.

This chain connects TRBV18 to TRBJ1-2, with D unresolved. Per the germline V gene, CDR1 is KGHSH and CDR2 is LQKENI. Trimming shortened V by 0 bases and J by 9 bases, and 20 bases separated the two germline ends. The CDR3 runs 16 residues. The CDR3 loop reads CASSPPEDLGAGSYTF. CDR3 nucleotide sequence: TGTGCCAGCTCACCACCGGAGGACTTGGGAGCCGGGAGCTACACCTTC.

There are a few counts of this clone. V is TRBV4-1 and J is TRBJ2-1; D possibly corresponds to TRBD2 (6 bases). CDR3 length: 13 amino acids. Deletions cut 3 bases from V and 10 bases from J, with 13 bases between. Germline CDR1 reads MGHRA; CDR2 reads YSYEKL. CDR3 DNA sequence: TGCGCCAGCAGCCAGTGGCGGGGAGAAGAGCAGTTCTTC. Translating gives CASSQWRGEEQFF.

The chain's CDR3 is CASSLNWRVEHGYTF. CDR3 in DNA: TGCGCCAGCAGCTTGAATTGGAGAGTCGAGCATGGCTACACCTTC. The genes are TRBV5-1 and TRBJ1-2; no clear D. V lost 1 base to trimming and J lost 6 bases, with 16 bases between them. The germline gives CDR1 SGHRS, CDR2 YFSETQ. CDR3 size: 15 residues.

CDR3 DNA: TGCGCCAGCAGCTCGGGACTAGCGGGGGGGACTCAAGAGACCCAGTACTTC. Translated, it gives CASSSGLAGGTQETQYF. The genes are TRBV5-1 and TRBJ2-5; 16 bases agree with TRBD2. From germline, CDR1 is SGHRS and CDR2 YFSETQ. V gave up 3 bases and J gave up 2 bases; unmatched junction bases: 4. This CDR3 region has 17 residues. The whole variable domain, remainder taken from reference TRBV5-1 and TRBJ2-5, is KAGVTQTPRYLIKTRGQQVTLSCSPISGHRSVSWYQQTPGQGLQFLFEYFSETQRNKGNFPGRFSGRQFSNSRSEMNVSTLELGDSALYLCASSSGLAGGTQETQYFGPGTRLLVL.

The V and J genes are TRBV27 and TRBJ1-1; 8 bases line up with TRBD1. The CDR3 is 15 residues long. Germline values: CDR1 MNHEY, CDR2 SMNVEV (reference sequence). V was clipped by 6 bases and J by 1 base; unmatched bases: 7. DNA for the CDR3: TGTGCCAGCAGGTCCGACAGGGGCCCGAACACTGAAGCTTTCTTT. Translation: CASRSDRGPNTEAFF.

V is TRBV29-1 and J is TRBJ1-1; TRBD1 matches at 10 bases. Trimming removed 1 base from V and 5 bases from J; junction bases left unmatched: 1. The germline V gene has CDR1 SQVTM and CDR2 ANQGSEA. This CDR3 is 13 amino acids long. CDR3 region: CSVEGTGGTEAFF. The DNA for the CDR3 is TGCAGCGTTGAAGGGACAGGGGGTACTGAAGCTTTCTTT.

This clone has a single count. V is TRBV2 and J is TRBJ1-6, with D perhaps TRBD1 (6 bases). Germline-derived CDR1 and CDR2 are SNHLY and FYNNEI. CDR3 length: 14 residues. V gave up 10 bases and J gave up 1 base, with 11 bases separating them. The CDR3 reads CATRGQSYNSPLHF. Written as DNA, the CDR3 is TGTGCCACCCGCGGACAGTCCTATAATTCACCCCTCCACTTT.